Presented here are 32 T cell receptor beta chains from one specimen sequenced in a study of CD8+ T cells in alopecia areata. It was cDNA, reverse transcribed from extracted RNA, that served as the sequencing template. Libraries were prepared by immunoSEQ multiplex PCR; TCRdb keeps only in-frame clonotypes and omits some of them. The repertoire has 290,000 or so clones, none seen only once; the ten largest take 1.2%. Pooled cutaneous lymph node cells were sorted using CD4, CD8alpha, NKG2D, NKG2ACE and other markers. The sample comprised CD4+ T cells sorted from a lymph node. Every receptor here comes from a C3H/HeJ mouse with alopecia areata. MHC haplotype of the mouse line: H2-k.

This clone was detected a few times. A much larger clone differs from this one at a single base, so this may be a read error. Gene names and germline refer to mouse. The CDR3 DNA, read in part, is TGTGCCAGCAGCCGGGGACAGGGGAACTCC. The encoded protein is CASSRGQGNS. The CDR3 reads in full as CASSRGQGNSDYTF. V usage is TRBV13-1 and J usage is TRBJ1-2; 10 bases line up with TRBD1. The read stops 4 residues short of the end of the CDR3; the missing end is completed from the germline J gene. The CDR3 totals 14 residues. The V gene end was trimmed by 5 bases and the J gene end by 2 bases; junction bases not matched to a gene: 3. CDR1 is NSHNY, CDR2 SYGAGN, per germline.

In its sample, this clone was seen a few times. The gene names here belong to mouse. The CDR3 extends 4 residues past the end of the read, so its final part is completed from the germline J gene. V usage is TRBV1 and J usage is TRBJ2-2; tentative D call: TRBD1 (6 bases). Germline loops: CDR1 NSQYPW, CDR2 LRSPGD (reference sequence). The CDR3 is made up of 16 amino acids. Trimming took 0 bases from V and 2 from J, leaving 10 bases between them. CDR3 loop: CTCSADHRVNTGQLYF. CDR3 bases read: TGCACCTGCAGTGCAGATCACAGGGTCAACACCGGG. Full variable domain (remainder filled in from reference TRBV1 and TRBJ2-2): VTLLEQNPRWRLVPRGQAVNLRCILKNSQYPWMSWYQQDLQKQLQWLFTLRSPGDKEVKSLPGADYLATRVTDTELRLQVANMSQGRTLYCTCSADHRVNTGQLYFGEGSKLTVL.

As regards this clone: The genes are named according to mouse. Here the CDR3 reads CASSQDSAGGRTGQLYF. The sequenced CDR3 bases are TGTGCCAGCAGCCAAGATAGCGCAGGGGGCCGGACCGGG. The chain combines TRBV5 with TRBJ2-2, with 8 bases identical to TRBD1. With the read ending 4 residues before the CDR3 end, the germline J gene is used to fill in that end. The CDR3 consists of 17 residues. CDR1 is LGHNA and CDR2 is YNLKQL in the germline V gene (reference sequence). Trimming took 0 bases from V and 5 from J; bases not matched to a gene: 8.

As concerns this clone: The germline and genes are mouse ones. CDR3 sequence: CASRRTGGSAETLYF. The CDR3 bases that were read are TGTGCCAGCAGACGGACAGGGGGCAGTGCAGAA. J is TRBJ2-3 and V is TRBV4; 11 positions match TRBD1. With the read ending 4 residues before the CDR3 end, the germline J gene is used to fill in that end. The germline gives CDR1 LGHDT, CDR2 YNNKQL (reference sequence). V lost 6 bases, J lost 0 bases, and 2 bases stayed unmatched. The CDR3 runs to 15 residues.

This clone was seen a handful of times. Gene names are the mouse ones. With the read ending 4 residues before the CDR3 end, the germline J gene is used to fill in that end. The chain employs TRBV1 and TRBJ2-2; D is unresolved. The CDR3 covers 15 residues. CDR1 and CDR2 from the germline V gene are NSQYPW and LRSPGD (reference sequence). Trimming removed 0 bases from V and 2 bases from J, with 7 bases in between. The CDR3 sequence: CTCSADMGNTGQLYF. The CDR3 DNA, read in part, is TGCACCTGCAGTGCAGATATGGGTAACACCGGG.

This clone has a count of ten or more. Any gene name here is a mouse gene name. The read halts 4 residues ahead of the CDR3 end, with the missing end drawn from the germline J gene. V gene TRBV5 combines with J gene TRBJ2-1; D may be TRBD1 (5 bases). There are 14 residues in the CDR3. Germline CDR1 LGHNA, CDR2 YNLKQL (reference sequence). The V end lost 2 bases, the J end lost 1 base, and 6 bases lay between the germline ends. CDR3 amino acids: CASSQRQNYAEQFF. The CDR3 DNA, read in part, is TGTGCCAGCAGCCAAAGACAGAACTATGCT.

To note about this clone: Gene names denote mouse genes. The missing CDR3 end, 4 residues past where the read stops, is filled in from the germline J gene. The chain combines TRBV5 with TRBJ2-5, with 7 nucleotides matching TRBD1. With 5 bases clipped from V and 0 bases from J, the junction kept 5 bases outside the gene matches. The CDR3 sequence is 15 residues long. Germline assignment: CDR1 LGHNA and CDR2 YNLKQL (reference sequence). The part of the CDR3 DNA that was read is TGTGCCAGCAGCTTTACAGGGGATAACCAAGAC. Its translation: CASSFTGDNQD. The entire CDR3 protein is CASSFTGDNQDTQYF.

The table lists this clone with many counts. These gene names are mouse names. The CDR3 extends 4 residues past the end of the read, so its final part is completed from the germline J gene. This CDR3 is also generated by other DNA sequences in the sample. The J gene is TRBJ1-1, the V gene TRBV19, with D maybe TRBD1 (6 bases). CDR3 length: 14 amino acids. Trimming pared 2 bases from V and 0 bases from J, leaving 8 bases between. Per the germline V gene, CDR1 is FNHDT and CDR2 is SITEND (reference sequence). The CDR3 here is CASSIGTTNTEVFF. CDR3 DNA (partial): TGTGCCAGCAGTATCGGGACAACAAACACA.

This clone was found a few times. The gene names given are mouse names. Read data end 4 residues before the CDR3 end; the end is taken from the germline J gene. The chain couples TRBV1 to TRBJ2-3; TRBD2 matches at 7 bases. The CDR3 runs 16 residues. Germline loops: CDR1 NSQYPW, CDR2 LRSPGD (reference sequence). V shed 5 bases and J 0 bases; nucleotides not matched to a gene: 8. The sequenced CDR3 bases are TGCACCTGCAGTTCCTCACTGGGGTATAGTGCAGAA. Encoded protein: CTCSSSLGYSAE. The whole CDR3 protein is CTCSSSLGYSAETLYF.

About this clone itself: Gene names follow the mouse nomenclature. Other nucleotide sequences from this sample produce the same CDR3. This chain's CDR3 is CTCSAGLGGKDTQYF. The covered CDR3 bases are TGCACCTGCAGTGCCGGACTGGGGGGAAAAGAC. This sequence joins TRBV1 and TRBJ2-5; 11 positions agree with TRBD2. The read ends 4 residues early relative to the CDR3; the germline J gene fills the gap. Germline CDR1 reads NSQYPW; CDR2 reads LRSPGD (reference sequence). The CDR3 is 15 amino acids.

This clone was seen more than once but under ten times. One base away lies a much larger clone, so this may be a sequencing read error. The gene symbols are mouse symbols. Read coverage stops 4 residues before the CDR3 terminus; the germline J gene supplies the remainder. The gene calls are TRBV13-1 and TRBJ2-3; weak D call: TRBD1 (6 bases). The CDR3 is 14 amino acids. Germline CDR1 is NSHNY and CDR2 is SYGAGN. V gave up 4 bases and J gave up 0 bases, with 9 bases separating them. CDR3 DNA (partial): TGTGCCAGCAGTTGGGACAATAGTGCAGAA. Protein product: CASSWDNSAE. The CDR3 in its entirety is CASSWDNSAETLYF.

This clone showed up just a few times. Gene names and germline refer to mouse. Read coverage stops 4 residues before the CDR3 terminus; the germline J gene supplies the remainder. The same CDR3 arises from other DNA sequences in this sample as well. The chain combines TRBV13-3 with TRBJ2-2; the D gene is possibly TRBD2 (5 bases). V lost 2 bases and J 0 bases, leaving 8 bases between the germline ends. Germline CDR1 reads NNHDY; CDR2 reads SYVADS. The CDR3 totals 15 residues. The covered CDR3 bases are TGTGCCAGCAGTGACTGGGCCGCAAACACCGGG. The encoded protein is CASSDWAANTG. The whole CDR3 protein reads CASSDWAANTGQLYF.

Points on this clone: The listed genes are named as in mouse. The CDR3 DNA, read in part, is TGTGCCTGGAGTGGGTTCCAAGAC. Amino acids: CAWSGFQD. The whole CDR3 protein is CAWSGFQDTQYF. This rearrangement joins TRBV31 to TRBJ2-5; no reliable D call. The missing CDR3 end, 4 residues past where the read stops, is filled in from the germline J gene. This CDR3 contains 12 residues. Germline values: CDR1 GKSSPN, CDR2 SITVG. V gave up 2 bases and J gave up 2 bases, with 5 bases separating them.

Regarding this clone: Gene names denote mouse genes. From the germline J gene comes the end of the CDR3, since the read stops 4 residues before it. Other DNA sequences within the sample encode an identical CDR3. The chain has TRBV5 and TRBJ1-2, with 11 bases lining up with TRBD1. V dropped 5 bases and J dropped 3; count of bases not matched to a gene: 2. Per germline, CDR1 LGHNA and CDR2 YNLKQL (reference sequence). The CDR3 sequence is 14 residues long. CDR3 DNA, as far as it was read: TGTGCCAGCAGCAGGGACAGGGGGGACTCC. Translated: CASSRDRGDS. The CDR3 in its entirety is CASSRDRGDSDYTF.

This clone was detected a few times. Mouse gene names apply. The DNA ends 4 residues before the CDR3 does, and the rest of the CDR3 is filled in from the germline J gene. This rearrangement joins TRBV19 to TRBJ2-5, with TRBD1 matching over 10 bases. The CDR3 has 14 amino acids. Germline V CDR1 and CDR2: FNHDT, SITEND (reference sequence). The CDR3 loop reads CASRSGQGIDTQYF. Incomplete CDR3 DNA: TGTGCCAGCAGATCGGGACAGGGGATAGAC.

This clone was detected a few times. Gene names denote mouse genes. From the germline J gene comes the end of the CDR3, since the read stops 4 residues before it. The V gene is TRBV13-1, the J gene TRBJ2-1; D remains ambiguous. The CDR3 has 13 amino acids. Trimming shortened V by 3 bases and J by 0 bases, and 4 bases separated the two germline ends. Germline values: CDR1 NSHNY, CDR2 SYGAGN. CDR3 bases read: TGTGCCAGCAGTGCTTTTAACTATGCT. Translation gives CASSAFNYA. The full CDR3 reads CASSAFNYAEQFF.

Turning to this clone: Gene labels here are mouse ones. The CDR3 is cut off 4 residues early in the read; its end comes from the germline J gene. This chain joins TRBV1 and TRBJ1-2, with TRBD1 matching 8 bases. V lost 1 base to trimming and J lost 3 bases; unmatched junction nucleotides: 4. The CDR3 contains 15 residues. Germline assignment: CDR1 NSQYPW and CDR2 LRSPGD (reference sequence). Partial CDR3 DNA: TGCACCTGCAGTGCAGCGACAGGGGTGGACTCC. As protein: CTCSAATGVDS. The CDR3 as a whole reads CTCSAATGVDSDYTF.

This clone was detected a few times. Mouse gene names and germline throughout. With the read ending 4 residues before the CDR3 end, the germline J gene is used to fill in that end. The chain recombines TRBV14 with TRBJ2-7; TRBD2 agrees at 12 bases. This CDR3 comprises 15 residues. Unmatched junction bases numbered 5, after V lost 5 bases and J lost 2 bases. CDR1 is SGHDT and CDR2 is FRDEAV in the germline V gene. CDR3 residues: CASSPDWGGAYEQYF. CDR3 DNA, as far as it was read: TGTGCCAGCAGCCCTGACTGGGGGGGCGCCTAT.

This clone has at least ten counts. The germline and genes are mouse ones. The read gets to within 4 residues of the CDR3 end, and the germline J gene fills in the rest. The chain couples TRBV17 to TRBJ2-3; D possibly corresponds to TRBD1 (6 bases). V was cut by 3 bases and J by 1 base, with 8 bases left in between. The CDR3 is made up of 14 amino acids. Germline loops: CDR1 MNHDT, CDR2 YYDKIL. The CDR3 sequence: CASSSTGRAETLYF. The part of the CDR3 DNA that was read is TGTGCTAGCAGTAGTACAGGGCGTGCAGAA.

About this clone itself: Gene names are mouse gene names. The read ends 4 residues early relative to the CDR3; the germline J gene fills the gap. The chain links TRBV13-1 to TRBJ2-1, with 7 bases lining up with TRBD2. This CDR3 contains 14 residues. V lost 3 bases, J lost 3 bases, and 3 bases stayed unmatched. Germline-derived CDR1 and CDR2 are NSHNY and SYGAGN. This CDR3 is CASSGWGTYAEQFF. Incomplete CDR3 DNA: TGTGCCAGCAGTGGCTGGGGGACCTATGCT.

This clone turned up a few times. The gene names here belong to mouse. The CDR3 end is not reached by the read, which stops 4 residues before it; the germline J gene fills it in. The J gene is TRBJ2-7, the V gene TRBV13-2; D is possibly TRBD1 (6 bases). This CDR3 spans 12 amino acids. The germline CDR1 and CDR2 sequences are NNHNN and SYGAGS (reference sequence). Trimming shortened V by 5 bases and J by 2 bases, and 8 bases separated the two germline ends. CDR3 bases read: TGTGCCAGCGGGAGACAGGCCTAT. Encoded protein: CASGRQAY. The whole CDR3 protein reads CASGRQAYEQYF.

This clone was seen a few times. Mouse gene names apply. The read terminates 4 residues ahead of where the CDR3 ends, so the germline J gene completes it. This specimen includes other DNA sequences encoding the same CDR3. The chain recombines TRBV5 with TRBJ2-1; D unresolved. V gave up 0 bases and J gave up 0 bases, with 6 bases separating them. This CDR3 is 15 amino acids long. CDR1 and CDR2 (germline): LGHNA, YNLKQL (reference sequence). Incomplete CDR3 DNA: TGTGCCAGCAGCCAAGAAACAAATAACTATGCT. Amino acid sequence: CASSQETNNYA. The full CDR3 reads CASSQETNNYAEQFF.

This clone was picked up a small number of times. The listed genes are named as in mouse. The same CDR3 also results from other DNA sequences found in this sample. CDR3 sequence: CASSPQGAGDTQYF. The covered CDR3 bases are TGTGCCAGCAGCCCACAGGGGGCCGGGGAC. The V call is TRBV5, the J call TRBJ2-5, with 9 bases aligning to TRBD1. The read comes to an end 4 residues before the CDR3 does, leaving the germline J gene to fill in the end. Germline CDR1 is LGHNA and CDR2 is YNLKQL (reference sequence). The CDR3 has 14 amino acids.

About this clone itself: Germline and genes here are mouse. The read terminates 3 residues before the CDR3 end, so the remaining end is supplied by the germline J gene. Distinct nucleotide sequences in the sample also encode this CDR3. The V gene is TRBV1, the J gene TRBJ1-6; the D gene is possibly TRBD1 (5 bases). TRBJ1-6 is known as an ORF, though its function is uncertain. Germline V gene data show CDR1 as NSQYPW and CDR2 as LRSPGD (reference sequence). Trimming took 0 bases from V and 8 from J, leaving 8 bases between them. The CDR3 sequence is 14 residues long. Incomplete CDR3 DNA: TGCACCTGCAGTGCAGATGGAGGGGATTCGCCC. As protein: CTCSADGGDSP. In full, the CDR3 reads CTCSADGGDSPLYF.

A remark on this clone: Mouse gene names apply. The read halts 4 residues ahead of the CDR3 end, with the missing end drawn from the germline J gene. The chain employs TRBV17 and TRBJ2-1; the D gene is possibly TRBD2 (7 bases). Germline CDR1 MNHDT, CDR2 YYDKIL. Between the trimmed V and J ends, which lost 2 bases and 1 base, there was a span of 12 bases. The CDR3 loop spans 16 amino acids. The DNA read from the CDR3 is TGTGCTAGCAGTAGACTGGGGGCCCCAAACTATGCT. This encodes CASSRLGAPNYA. The entire CDR3 reads CASSRLGAPNYAEQFF. Variable domain in full (rest from reference TRBV17 and TRBJ2-1): DTTVKQNPRYKLARVGKPVNLICSQTMNHDTMYWYQKKPNQAPKLLLFYYDKILNREADTFEKFQSSRPNNSFCSLYIGSAGLEYSAMYLCASSRLGAPNYAEQFFGPGTRLTVL.

Concerning this clone itself: Mouse germline and gene names are used. The read ends 4 residues early relative to the CDR3; the germline J gene fills the gap. The chain carries TRBV5 and TRBJ2-4; TRBD2 matches 11 bases. The CDR3 sequence is 15 residues long. The V gene's germline CDR1 is LGHNA and CDR2 YNLKQL (reference sequence). V lost 4 bases to trimming and J lost 3 bases; unmatched junction nucleotides: 3. The CDR3 is CASSPRLGGQNTLYF. Partial CDR3 DNA: TGTGCCAGCAGCCCAAGACTGGGGGGGCAAAAC.

This clone turned up a few times. Gene names are mouse gene names. The read finishes 4 residues shy of the CDR3 end, and the germline J gene is used to complete it. The V gene is TRBV19, the J gene TRBJ2-2; 7 bases agree with TRBD1. CDR1 is FNHDT and CDR2 is SITEND in the germline V gene (reference sequence). The CDR3 totals 13 residues. Losses at the gene ends were 8 bases for V and 4 bases for J; bases not matched to a gene: 5. The CDR3: CASLQGVTGQLYF. Partial CDR3 DNA: TGTGCCAGTCTTCAGGGGGTCACCGGG.

The table lists this clone with a few counts. The gene names here belong to mouse. With the read ending 4 residues before the CDR3 end, the germline J gene is used to fill in that end. The chain employs TRBV19 and TRBJ2-3, with 7 positions matching TRBD1. Germline V lookup: CDR1 FNHDT, CDR2 SITEND (reference sequence). The CDR3 contains 15 residues. V lost 4 bases and J lost 0; bases outside the gene matches: 5. Partial CDR3 DNA: TGTGCCAGCAGTCCTCAGGGGGTTAGTGCAGAA. Protein sequence: CASSPQGVSAE. The complete CDR3 sequence is CASSPQGVSAETLYF.

This clone was observed a handful of times. The gene symbols are mouse symbols. The missing CDR3 end, 4 residues past where the read stops, is filled in from the germline J gene. Other DNA sequences of this sample code for an identical CDR3. The chain has TRBV13-1 and TRBJ2-3, with D perhaps TRBD2 (7 bases). Germline CDR1 NSHNY, CDR2 SYGAGN. The CDR3 covers 14 residues. Trimming shortened V by 3 bases and J by 3 bases, and 11 bases separated the two germline ends. CDR3 residues: CASSGGARAETLYF. CDR3 DNA, as far as it was read: TGTGCCAGCAGTGGGGGGGCGCGAGCAGAA.

A note on this clone: The gene names given are mouse names. The read terminates 4 residues before the CDR3 end, so the remaining end is supplied by the germline J gene. This chain uses TRBV13-1 with TRBJ2-3; weak D call: TRBD1 (5 bases). Trimming stripped 0 bases from V and 0 bases from J, with 11 bases between. The CDR3 loop spans 16 amino acids. Germline V gene data show CDR1 as NSHNY and CDR2 as SYGAGN. Incomplete CDR3 DNA: TGTGCCAGCAGTGATGCAGGGCCAGCTAGTGCAGAA. This encodes CASSDAGPASAE. The entire CDR3 reads CASSDAGPASAETLYF.

Of note for this clone: These gene names are mouse names. The CDR3 extends 4 residues past the end of the read, so its final part is completed from the germline J gene. The J gene is TRBJ1-1, the V gene TRBV13-2; 8 bases fit TRBD1. The CDR3 loop spans 13 amino acids. Germline CDR1 NNHNN, CDR2 SYGAGS (reference sequence). CDR3 region: CASGAQGAREVFF. The CDR3 DNA, read in part, is TGTGCCAGCGGTGCCCAGGGGGCGCGA.

As regards this clone: The gene names here belong to mouse. CDR3 sequence reads: CAWSGRGNTEVFF. CDR3 bases read: TGTGCCTGGAGCGGCAGGGGGAACACA. The V call is TRBV31, the J call TRBJ1-1, with D possibly matching TRBD1 (6 bases). The read ends 4 residues before the CDR3 terminus; that terminus is restored from the germline J gene. Germline loops: CDR1 GKSSPN, CDR2 SITVG. Trimming stripped 3 bases from V and 1 base from J, with 9 bases between. The CDR3 is made up of 13 amino acids. Drawing the rest from reference TRBV31 and TRBJ1-1, the complete variable domain is AQTIHQWPVAEIKAVGSPLSLGCTIKGKSSPNLYWYWQATGGTLQQLFYSITVGQVESVVQLNLSASRPKDDQFILSTEKLLLSHSGFYLCAWSGRGNTEVFFGKGTRLTVV.